Presented here are 22 T cell receptor beta chains from one specimen sequenced in a study of shared clonotypes between healthy human individuals. Assay used: immunoSEQ multiplex PCR; TCRdb lists only in-frame clones, some missing. The sample lists approximately 620,000 clones, almost 97% occurring once. The sample comprised naive CD4+ T cells sorted from blood. Subset here: CD45RA+ positively selected. The receptors stem from a woman in her 30s in good health.

The chain recombines TRBV19 with TRBJ2-2; D is perhaps TRBD2 (6 bases). The CDR3 sequence is 16 residues long. V was trimmed by 2 bases and J by 5 bases, leaving 15 bases between them. Per the germline V gene, CDR1 is LNHDA and CDR2 is SQIVND (reference sequence). Here the CDR3 DNA reads TGTGCCAGTAGTATATCGCGCGGGACGGGGACCGGGGAGCTGTTTTTT. It is translated as CASSISRGTGTGELFF.

V usage is TRBV6-4 and J usage is TRBJ2-5; TRBD2 is a possible D gene (6 bases). The CDR3 is made up of 13 amino acids. The germline V gene encodes CDR1 MRHNA and CDR2 SNTAGT. Between the trimmed V and J ends, which lost 7 bases and 3 bases, there was a span of 12 bases. The CDR3 here is CASTEWGEETQYF. The DNA of the CDR3 is TGTGCCAGCACCGAGTGGGGGGAAGAGACCCAGTACTTC.

This chain connects TRBV2 to TRBJ1-5; TRBD1 might be the D (5 bases). Germline V gene lookup returns CDR1 SNHLY and CDR2 FYNNEI. V lost 1 base, J lost 4 bases, and 8 bases lay in between. The CDR3 extends over 14 amino acids. The CDR3 here is CASSEGGGNQPQHF. The CDR3 region has the DNA TGTGCCAGCAGTGAAGGGGGGGGAAATCAGCCCCAGCATTTT.

V gene TRBV19 combines with J gene TRBJ2-2, with TRBD1 matching 12 bases. After removal of 6 bases from V and 4 bases from J, the junction contained 3 bases not matched to a gene. The CDR3 consists of 15 residues. The germline CDR1 and CDR2 sequences are LNHDA and SQIVND (reference sequence). The DNA for the CDR3 is TGTGCCAGTAGGGGACAGGGGGCGAGCACCGGGGAGCTGTTTTTT. Amino acids: CASRGQGASTGELFF.

J is TRBJ2-7 and V is TRBV7-9, with TRBD1 identical over 7 bases. CDR3 length equals 13 residues. J was trimmed by 2 bases and V by 5 bases; bases with no gene match: 3. Looked up from germline, CDR1 is SEHNR and CDR2 is FQNEAQ (reference sequence). In nucleotides, the CDR3 is TGTGCCAGCAGCCTCACAGGGGCCTACGAGCAGTACTTC. Translating gives CASSLTGAYEQYF.

The chain recombines TRBV11-2 with TRBJ2-7; either TRBD1 or TRBD2 may fit D (5 bases each). The CDR3 is 16 residues long. The germline V gene has CDR1 SGHAT and CDR2 FQNNGV. Trimming left V 0 bases short and J 2 bases short, with 14 bases between. In DNA, the CDR3 is TGTGCCAGCAGCTTAGATCAAGGGGCCGGGGCCTACGAGCAGTACTTC. Encoded protein: CASSLDQGAGAYEQYF.

This sequence joins TRBV27 and TRBJ2-2; 10 bases align to TRBD2. CDR3 length equals 14 residues. CDR1 is MNHEY, CDR2 SMNVEV, per germline (reference sequence). J was trimmed by 5 bases and V by 6 bases; bases with no gene match: 3. The CDR3 loop is CASSPAGGTGELFF. The CDR3 coding sequence is TGTGCCAGCAGCCCAGCGGGAGGGACCGGGGAGCTGTTTTTT.

V gene TRBV28 combines with J gene TRBJ2-5; TRBD1 aligns across 8 bases. The germline CDR1 and CDR2 sequences are MDHEN and SYDVKM. The V segment lost 3 bases and the J segment 5 bases; nucleotides outside the gene matches: 8. The CDR3 has 15 amino acids. CDR3 loop: CASSLDRVKVETQYF. DNA for the CDR3: TGTGCCAGCAGTTTGGACAGGGTAAAAGTGGAGACCCAGTACTTC.

The rearrangement links TRBV5-1 to TRBJ2-5; the D is unclear. The V gene lost 2 bases and the J gene lost 3 bases, with 11 bases spanning the gap. CDR1 is SGHRS, CDR2 YFSETQ, per germline. CDR3 size: 14 residues. The CDR3 DNA reads TGCGCCAGCAGCTTATACACACGGGAAGAGACCCAGTACTTC. Protein sequence: CASSLYTREETQYF.

The rearrangement links TRBV5-6 to TRBJ2-1, with 7 bases lining up with TRBD1. Unmatched junction bases numbered 11, after V lost 4 bases and J lost 4 bases. Germline CDR1 is SGHDT and CDR2 is YYEEEE. CDR3 length equals 16 residues. CDR3 amino acids: CASSPGTVWSYNEQFF. The CDR3 coding sequence is TGTGCCAGCAGCCCGGGGACAGTTTGGAGTTACAATGAGCAGTTCTTC.

The CDR3 loop is CASSPGLAGKETQYF. DNA of the CDR3: TGTGCCAGCAGTCCGGGACTAGCGGGAAAAGAGACCCAGTACTTC. V usage is TRBV5-6 and J usage is TRBJ2-5; 13 bases are shared with TRBD2. Germline CDR1 SGHDT, CDR2 YYEEEE. The length of the CDR3 is 15 residues. With 5 bases clipped from V and 3 bases from J, the junction kept 4 bases outside the gene matches.

V gene TRBV7-9 combines with J gene TRBJ2-4; 7 bases are shared with TRBD2. Looked up from germline, CDR1 is SEHNR and CDR2 is FQNEAQ (reference sequence). The CDR3 has 18 residues. Losses at the gene ends were 2 bases for V and 0 bases for J; bases not matched to a gene: 10. The CDR3 DNA reads TGTGCCAGCAGCTTACAGGGCGGGGGAAGACTAGCCAAAAACATTCAGTACTTC. Its translation is CASSLQGGGRLAKNIQYF.

This clone was detected once. J is TRBJ1-1 and V is TRBV6-5; tentatively, D is TRBD1 (5 bases). V was shortened by 6 bases and J by 7 bases, with 18 bases between the two germline ends. Germline assignment: CDR1 MNHEY and CDR2 SVGAGI. The CDR3 has 14 residues. CDR3 residues: CASRARDARGEAFF. As DNA, the CDR3 is TGTGCCAGCAGGGCCAGGGACGCGCGTGGTGAAGCTTTCTTT.

The gene calls are TRBV7-9 and TRBJ1-5, with 11 nucleotides matching TRBD1. The CDR3 extends over 14 amino acids. After removal of 3 bases from V and 8 bases from J, the junction contained 3 bases not matched to a gene. Germline V gene data show CDR1 as SEHNR and CDR2 as FQNEAQ (reference sequence). DNA of the CDR3: TGTGCCAGCAGCTTTCGGACAGGGGGCAAGCCCCAGCATTTT. This gives the protein CASSFRTGGKPQHF.

This clone was seen only once. The CDR3 DNA reads as TGTGCCAGCAGTTTAAAGGGCCGCTCCTACAATGAGCAGTTCTTC. Protein sequence: CASSLKGRSYNEQFF. The chain couples TRBV28 to TRBJ2-1; D call uncertain. The CDR3 totals 15 residues. Trimming took off 2 bases at V and 0 bases at J, with 8 bases between the two ends. Germline V gene lookup returns CDR1 MDHEN and CDR2 SYDVKM.

V and J are TRBV28 and TRBJ2-2; 13 nucleotides match TRBD2. The CDR3 covers 18 residues. In germline, CDR1 is MDHEN, CDR2 SYDVKM. Germline trimming cut 8 bases from V and 4 bases from J; bases unmatched to any gene: 13. The CDR3 nucleotides are TGTGCCAGCCGTGGGACTAGCGGGATACCAACCACCACCGGGGAGCTGTTTTTT. This sequence encodes CASRGTSGIPTTTGELFF.

This clone was observed a single time. The chain couples TRBV19 to TRBJ2-7; D call uncertain. With 7 bases removed from V and 4 bases from J, the gap between germline ends came to 8 bases. CDR3 length: 11 amino acids. Germline lookup yields CDR1 LNHDA and CDR2 SQIVND (reference sequence). In DNA, the CDR3 is TGTGCCAGTACCGACGGGTACGAGCAGTACTTC. It yields the protein CASTDGYEQYF.

The chain links TRBV15 to TRBJ1-3; 8 bases are a match to TRBD1. Germline V CDR1 and CDR2: LNHNV, YYDKDF (reference sequence). Trimming cost V 3 bases and J 7 bases; bases outside gene matches: 5. This CDR3 spans 14 amino acids. This CDR3 is CATSSGQGLNTIYF. The CDR3 bases are TGTGCCACCAGCAGTGGACAGGGCTTGAACACCATATATTTT.

V is TRBV5-6 and J is TRBJ2-2; TRBD1 matches at 11 bases. This CDR3 comprises 17 residues. Germline V gene data show CDR1 as SGHDT and CDR2 as YYEEEE. V shed 4 bases and J 7 bases; nucleotides not matched to a gene: 12. DNA for the CDR3: TGTGCCAGCAGCCTCTGGGACAGGGGGAGATCAGGCGGGGAGCTGTTTTTT. Its translation: CASSLWDRGRSGGELFF.

The chain uses TRBV28 and TRBJ2-3; D gene ambiguous. CDR3 length: 14 amino acids. Trimming cost V 5 bases and J 4 bases, with 13 bases left between them. The germline CDR1 and CDR2 sequences are MDHEN and SYDVKM. CDR3 nucleotides: TGTGCCAGCAGTCCCGCGGTACACCCAGATACGCAGTATTTT. It specifies CASSPAVHPDTQYF.

Notes on this clone: The sample carries other DNA sequences with the same CDR3. The chain has TRBV28 and TRBJ2-7; 15 bases match TRBD2. Germline lookup yields CDR1 MDHEN and CDR2 SYDVKM. After removal of 5 bases from V and 4 bases from J, the junction contained 3 bases not matched to a gene. This CDR3 is 15 amino acids long. The CDR3 spells CASSPGTSGRYEQYF. The DNA for the CDR3 is TGTGCCAGCAGTCCCGGGACTAGCGGGAGGTACGAGCAGTACTTC.

V usage is TRBV10-3 and J usage is TRBJ2-5, with D possibly TRBD2 on 6 matching bases. The CDR3 has 17 residues. V lost 4 bases and J lost 0, with 18 bases in between. Germline V gene data show CDR1 as ENHRY and CDR2 as SYGVKD. The DNA for the CDR3 is TGTGCCATCAGTGTCGAACCAGCTAGGGACTACCAAGAGACCCAGTACTTC. This encodes CAISVEPARDYQETQYF.